The present T cell receptor (beta chain) was sequenced within a study of T-cell memory formation after mild COVID-19. Study-level findings and limits: Clones contracting day 15 to 85 were balanced CD4/CD8; later expanders leaned CD4+. SARS-CoV-2 specificity of second-wave clones peaking day 37 was unconfirmed.

This clonotype has a handful of counts. Its antigen is as yet unknown. In TCRdb, the 5' RACE reads were re-called with MiXCR into one record per CDR3 protein. In the table there are roughly 200,000 distinct CDR3 sequences, about 17% of which are singletons. The receptor's source is an adult woman who had mild COVID-19 (a few samples of this study predate the infection). Cell type and time point are not known. Sequenced material: PBMCs or a T cell subset sorted from them (not recorded which).

The CDR3 DNA follows: TGTGCCAGTAGTAAGAGGGATGAGCAGTTCTTC. Its protein is CASSKRDEQFF. The chain links TRBV19 to TRBJ2-1; D possibly corresponds to TRBD2 (5 bases). From germline, CDR1 is LNHDA and CDR2 SQIVND (reference sequence). The CDR3 consists of 11 residues. V dropped 4 bases and J dropped 8 bases, with 6 bases sitting between them.